This entry is about one T cell receptor beta chain. What it binds is unknown. The record originates from a study of cytomegalovirus exposure and HLA in healthy donors. PCR involved 60 Vbeta and 13 Jbeta primers. Assay used: immunoSEQ multiplex PCR; TCRdb lists only in-frame clones, some missing. Found here are some 130,000 clones, more than 70% of them singletons; the top ten hold approximately 6.7%. Findings of the study overall: The productive fraction for most TCR beta V segments was about 87% or about 30% in an earlier analysis.

Germline V gene sequence: CDR1 LNHDA, CDR2 SQIVND (reference sequence). This CDR3 contains 15 residues. The V gene lost 7 bases and the J gene lost 0 bases, with 15 bases spanning the gap. The sample consisted of PBMCs. The receptor comes from a woman under 40 in good health and CMV-seropositive. The rearrangement uses TRBV19 and TRBJ1-1, with D possibly TRBD1 on 6 matching bases. For the CDR3, the DNA is TGTGCCAGTACCGAGGGGGGGAGATTGAACACTGAAGCTTTCTTT. It is translated as CASTEGGRLNTEAFF.